This T cell receptor beta chain came from a study of blood T cell repertoires in COVID-19. V dropped 4 bases and J dropped 8; count of bases not matched to a gene: 7. This CDR3 comprises 14 residues. Germline lookup yields CDR1 SGDLS and CDR2 YYNGEE. Here immunoSEQ multiplex PCR was the method, and the copy in TCRdb shows in-frame clones only, minus some. The table includes around 69,000 clones, 80% to 90% detected once. The receptor was isolated from a woman between 50 and 59 years old with active COVID-19. The material sequenced was peripheral blood. The chain carries TRBV9 and TRBJ1-4; 8 nucleotides align to TRBD1. DNA of the CDR3: TGTGCCAGCAGCTTAGGACAGGGCGGAGAAAAACTGTTTTTT. Its translation is CASSLGQGGEKLFF.